Listed here are 10 T cell receptor beta chains from one sample, sequenced in a study of technical replicates of blood from a handful of donors. Sequencing was performed with immunoSEQ multiplex PCR; in TCRdb, only in-frame clones are kept and a portion is missing. The table shows around 100,000 clones, with approximately 94% occurring only once. Sequencing was done on a sample of T cells isolated from PBMCs. All receptors derive from a human donor in good health.

This chain connects TRBV28 to TRBJ2-5, with D tentatively TRBD1 (5 bases). Trimming removed 5 bases from V and 2 bases from J, with 21 bases in between. Germline CDR1 reads MDHEN; CDR2 reads SYDVKM. The CDR3 loop spans 17 amino acids. The CDR3 loop reads CASSLPSAGNSQETQYF. The CDR3 bases are TGTGCCAGCAGTCTACCCTCGGCAGGGAACTCGCAAGAGACCCAGTACTTC. The full variable domain, in which reference TRBV28 and TRBJ2-5 provide the parts outside the CDR3, is DVKVTQSSRYLVKRTGEKVFLECVQDMDHENMFWYRQDPGLGLRLIYFSYDVKMKEKGDIPEGYSVSREKKERFSLILESASTNQTSMYLCASSLPSAGNSQETQYFGPGTRLLVL.

The gene calls are TRBV5-6 and TRBJ2-1; perhaps TRBD2 as D (7 bases). The germline V gene has CDR1 SGHDT and CDR2 YYEEEE. Trimming stripped 4 bases from V and 7 bases from J, with 18 bases between. The CDR3 consists of 15 residues. Here the CDR3 DNA reads TGTGCCAGCAGCAAGGGGGGGATAACTAGTAATGAGCAGTTCTTC. This translates into CASSKGGITSNEQFF.

The V gene is TRBV2, the J gene TRBJ2-7, with 9 bases lining up with TRBD1. V shed 11 bases and J 2 bases; nucleotides not matched to a gene: 10. CDR1 is SNHLY, CDR2 FYNNEI, per germline. This CDR3 has 14 residues. Here the CDR3 reads CAVSPGQGAYEQYF. CDR3 DNA: TGTGCCGTATCACCGGGACAGGGTGCCTACGAGCAGTACTTC.

The V and J genes are TRBV10-3 and TRBJ1-5; 8 bases are shared with TRBD1. From germline, CDR1 is ENHRY and CDR2 SYGVKD. This CDR3 has 16 residues. V was clipped by 4 bases and J by 7 bases; unmatched bases: 12. This chain's CDR3 is CAISALDRELGQPQHF. DNA of the CDR3: TGTGCCATCAGTGCCTTGGACAGGGAGCTGGGACAGCCCCAGCATTTT.

J is TRBJ2-3 and V is TRBV29-1; 7 nucleotides agree with TRBD2. There are 16 residues in the CDR3. V shed 4 bases and J 5 bases; nucleotides not matched to a gene: 15. Germline values: CDR1 SQVTM, CDR2 ANQGSEA. CDR3 in amino acids: CSVVTQGSRELDTQYF. The CDR3 DNA reads TGCAGCGTTGTAACCCAAGGCTCGCGGGAGTTAGATACGCAGTATTTT.

In DNA, the CDR3 is TGTGCCTGGTCTGACAGGGGGACCACTGAAGCTTTCTTT. The encoded protein is CAWSDRGTTEAFF. V and J are TRBV30 and TRBJ1-1; 9 positions agree with TRBD1. The germline gives CDR1 GTSNPN, CDR2 SVGIG (reference sequence). V lost 5 bases, J lost 4 bases, and 5 bases stayed unmatched. The CDR3 is 13 residues long.

This clone was recorded once. The V call is TRBV15, the J call TRBJ2-7; tentatively, D is TRBD1 (6 bases). This CDR3 spans 13 amino acids. From germline, CDR1 is LNHNV and CDR2 YYDKDF (reference sequence). Deletions cut 4 bases from V and 3 bases from J, with 10 bases between. The CDR3 region is CATSIAGDYEQYF. CDR3 DNA sequence: TGTGCCACCAGCATCGCAGGGGACTACGAGCAGTACTTC.

The chain combines TRBV10-2 with TRBJ2-7; the match to TRBD2 covers 12 bases. The CDR3 sequence is 15 residues long. Looked up from germline, CDR1 is WSHSY and CDR2 is SAAADI. V lost 4 bases, J lost 5 bases, and 6 bases stayed unmatched. This CDR3 is CASSASGRALNEQYF. The CDR3 coding sequence is TGCGCCAGCAGTGCTAGCGGGAGGGCCCTAAACGAGCAGTACTTC.

V is TRBV27 and J is TRBJ2-7, with D possibly being TRBD1 (6 bases). This CDR3 is 15 amino acids long. CDR1 and CDR2 (germline): MNHEY, SMNVEV (reference sequence). The V end was cut by 4 bases, the J end by 3 bases, with 16 bases between. The CDR3 loop is CASSYRDPGYYEQYF. The CDR3 DNA sequence: TGTGCCAGCAGTTACAGGGACCCGGGCTACTACGAGCAGTACTTC.

The chain combines TRBV15 with TRBJ1-2; perhaps TRBD1 as D (5 bases). The CDR3 contains 17 residues. Germline V gives CDR1 LNHNV, CDR2 YYDKDF (reference sequence). V was shortened by 0 bases and J by 0 bases, with 14 bases between the two germline ends. The CDR3 nucleotides read TGTGCCACCAGCAGAGATCGCAGGGTCAGATCTAACTATGGCTACACCTTC. Translated: CATSRDRRVRSNYGYTF.